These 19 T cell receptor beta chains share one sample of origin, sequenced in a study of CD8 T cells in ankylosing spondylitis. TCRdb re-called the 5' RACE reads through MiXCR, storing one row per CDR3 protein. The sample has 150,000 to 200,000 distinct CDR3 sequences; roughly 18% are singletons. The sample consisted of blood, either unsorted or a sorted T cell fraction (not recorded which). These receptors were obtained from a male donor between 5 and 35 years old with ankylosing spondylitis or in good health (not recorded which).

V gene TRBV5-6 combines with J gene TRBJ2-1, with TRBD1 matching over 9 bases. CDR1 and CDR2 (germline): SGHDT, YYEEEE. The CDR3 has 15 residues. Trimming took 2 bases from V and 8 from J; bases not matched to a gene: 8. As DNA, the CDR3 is TGTGCCAGCAGCTTTTGGGACAGGGTTTTGGATGAGCAGTTCTTC. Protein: CASSFWDRVLDEQFF.

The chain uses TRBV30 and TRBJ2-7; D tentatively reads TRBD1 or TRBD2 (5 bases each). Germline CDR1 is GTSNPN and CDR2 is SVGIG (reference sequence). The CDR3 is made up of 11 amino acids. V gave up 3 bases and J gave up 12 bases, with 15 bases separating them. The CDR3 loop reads CAWRTRGDWYF. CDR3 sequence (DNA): TGTGCCTGGAGAACCCGAGGGGATTGGTACTTC.

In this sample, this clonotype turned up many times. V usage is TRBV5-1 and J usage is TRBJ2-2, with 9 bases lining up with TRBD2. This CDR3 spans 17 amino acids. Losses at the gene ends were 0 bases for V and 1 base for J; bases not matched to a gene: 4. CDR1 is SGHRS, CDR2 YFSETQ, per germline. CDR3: CASSLAILAGNTGELFF. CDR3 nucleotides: TGCGCCAGCAGCTTGGCCATACTAGCGGGGAACACCGGGGAGCTGTTTTTT.

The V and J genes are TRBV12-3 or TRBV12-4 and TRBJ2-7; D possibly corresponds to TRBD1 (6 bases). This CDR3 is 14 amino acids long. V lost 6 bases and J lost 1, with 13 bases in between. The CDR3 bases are TGTGCCAGCAGGGGGGACACCAGTTCCTACGAGCAGTACTTC. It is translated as CASRGDTSSYEQYF.

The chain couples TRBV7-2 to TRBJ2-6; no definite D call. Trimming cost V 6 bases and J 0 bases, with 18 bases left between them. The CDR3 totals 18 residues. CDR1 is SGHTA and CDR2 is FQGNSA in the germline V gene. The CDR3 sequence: CASRLRVSHRSGANVLTF. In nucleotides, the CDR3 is TGTGCCAGCAGGTTACGAGTCTCCCACCGCTCTGGGGCCAACGTCCTGACTTTC.

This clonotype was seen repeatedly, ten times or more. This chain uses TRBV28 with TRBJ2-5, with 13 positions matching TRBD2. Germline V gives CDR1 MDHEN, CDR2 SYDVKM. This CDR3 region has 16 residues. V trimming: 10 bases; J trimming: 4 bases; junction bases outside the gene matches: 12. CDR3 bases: TGTGCCACGGAGCCTGGACTAGCGGGAGTGGCAGAGACCCAGTACTTC. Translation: CATEPGLAGVAETQYF.

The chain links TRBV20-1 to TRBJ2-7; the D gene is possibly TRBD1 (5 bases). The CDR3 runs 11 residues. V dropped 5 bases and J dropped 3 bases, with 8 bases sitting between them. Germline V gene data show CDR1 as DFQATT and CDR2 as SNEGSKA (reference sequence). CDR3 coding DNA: TGCAGTGCTCAGGGTCGCTACGAGCAGTACTTC. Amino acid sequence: CSAQGRYEQYF.

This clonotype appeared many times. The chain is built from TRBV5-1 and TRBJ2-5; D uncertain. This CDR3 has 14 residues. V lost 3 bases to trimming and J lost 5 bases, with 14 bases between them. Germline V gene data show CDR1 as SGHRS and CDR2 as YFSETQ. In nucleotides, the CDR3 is TGCGCCAGCAGCTCGGAAGGGATTCGGGAGACCCAGTACTTC. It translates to CASSSEGIRETQYF.

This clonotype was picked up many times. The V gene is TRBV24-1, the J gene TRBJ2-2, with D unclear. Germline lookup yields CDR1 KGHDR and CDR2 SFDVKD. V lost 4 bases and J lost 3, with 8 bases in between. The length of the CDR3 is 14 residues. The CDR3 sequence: CATSENSHTGELFF. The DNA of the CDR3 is TGTGCCACCAGTGAGAACTCCCACACCGGGGAGCTGTTTTTT.

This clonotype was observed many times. As DNA, the CDR3 is TGTGCCAGCAGTTTATCGCAGGGTTTGGAAAAACTGTTTTTT. Translating gives CASSLSQGLEKLFF. The chain has TRBV12-3 or TRBV12-4 and TRBJ1-4, with D possibly TRBD1 on 5 matching bases. This CDR3 is 14 amino acids long. The V and J ends lost 2 bases and 8 bases respectively, with 12 bases between them.

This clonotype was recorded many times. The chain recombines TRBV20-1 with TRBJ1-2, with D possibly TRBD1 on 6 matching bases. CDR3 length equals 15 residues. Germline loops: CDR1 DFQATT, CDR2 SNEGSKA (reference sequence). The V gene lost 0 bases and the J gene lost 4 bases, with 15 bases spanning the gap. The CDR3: CSARESGGPIYGYTF. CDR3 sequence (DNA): TGCAGTGCTAGAGAGTCCGGGGGGCCCATCTATGGCTACACCTTC.

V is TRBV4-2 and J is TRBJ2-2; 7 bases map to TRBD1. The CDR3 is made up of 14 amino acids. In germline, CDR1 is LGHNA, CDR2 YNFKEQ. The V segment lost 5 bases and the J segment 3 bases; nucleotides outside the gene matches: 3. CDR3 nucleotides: TGTGCCAGCAGCATAGGGGGCGACACCGGGGAGCTGTTTTTT. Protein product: CASSIGGDTGELFF.

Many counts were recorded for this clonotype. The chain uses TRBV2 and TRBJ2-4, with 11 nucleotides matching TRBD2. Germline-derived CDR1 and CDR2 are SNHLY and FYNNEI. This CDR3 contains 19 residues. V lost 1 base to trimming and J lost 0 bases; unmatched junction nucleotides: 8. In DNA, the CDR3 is TGTGCCAGCAGTGAAGGGGTCCTAGCGGGGGGAGTAGCCAAAAACATTCAGTACTTC. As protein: CASSEGVLAGGVAKNIQYF.

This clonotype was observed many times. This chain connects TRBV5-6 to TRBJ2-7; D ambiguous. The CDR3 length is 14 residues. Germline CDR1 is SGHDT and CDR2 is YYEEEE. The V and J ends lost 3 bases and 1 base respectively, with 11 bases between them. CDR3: CASSSVEASYEQYV. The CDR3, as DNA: TGTGCCAGCAGCTCCGTTGAGGCTTCCTACGAGCAGTACGTC.

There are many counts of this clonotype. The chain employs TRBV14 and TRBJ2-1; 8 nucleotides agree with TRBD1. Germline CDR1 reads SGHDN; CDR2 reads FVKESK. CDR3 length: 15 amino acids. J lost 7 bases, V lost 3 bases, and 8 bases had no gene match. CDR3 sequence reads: CASSHAGTGGNEQFF. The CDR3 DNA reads TGTGCCAGCAGCCATGCTGGGACAGGCGGGAATGAGCAGTTCTTC.

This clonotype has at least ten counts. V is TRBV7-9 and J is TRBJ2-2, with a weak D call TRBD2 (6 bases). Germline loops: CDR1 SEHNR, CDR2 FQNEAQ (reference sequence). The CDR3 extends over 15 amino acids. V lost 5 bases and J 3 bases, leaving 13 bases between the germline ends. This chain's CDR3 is CASSLRSGDTGELFF. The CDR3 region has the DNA TGTGCCAGCAGCCTCCGGTCGGGGGACACCGGGGAGCTGTTTTTT.

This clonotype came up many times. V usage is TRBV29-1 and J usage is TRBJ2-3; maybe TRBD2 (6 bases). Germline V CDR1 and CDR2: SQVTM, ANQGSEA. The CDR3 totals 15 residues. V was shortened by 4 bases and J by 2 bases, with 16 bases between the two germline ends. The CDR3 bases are TGCAGCGTTGGAGAGTGGCGGGGAGCCACAGATACGCAGTATTTT. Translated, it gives CSVGEWRGATDTQYF.

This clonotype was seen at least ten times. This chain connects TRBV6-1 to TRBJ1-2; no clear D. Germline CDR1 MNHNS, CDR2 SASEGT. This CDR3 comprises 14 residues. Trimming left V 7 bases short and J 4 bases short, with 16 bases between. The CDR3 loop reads CASKFSWGVYGYTF. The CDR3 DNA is TGTGCCAGCAAATTTTCGTGGGGTGTCTATGGCTACACCTTC.

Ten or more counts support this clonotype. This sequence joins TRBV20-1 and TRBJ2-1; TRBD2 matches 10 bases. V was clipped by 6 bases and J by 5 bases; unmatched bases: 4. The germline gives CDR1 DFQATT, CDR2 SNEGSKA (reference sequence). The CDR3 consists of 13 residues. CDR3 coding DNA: TGCAGTGCCCGGACTAGCGGAAACAATGAGCAGTTCTTC. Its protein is CSARTSGNNEQFF.